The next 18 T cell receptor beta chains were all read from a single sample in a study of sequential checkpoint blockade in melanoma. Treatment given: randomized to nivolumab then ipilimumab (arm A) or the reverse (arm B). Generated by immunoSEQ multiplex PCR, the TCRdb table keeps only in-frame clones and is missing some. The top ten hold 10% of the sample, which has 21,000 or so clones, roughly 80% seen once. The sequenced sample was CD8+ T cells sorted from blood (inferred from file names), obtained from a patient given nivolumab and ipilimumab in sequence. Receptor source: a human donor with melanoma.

The CDR3 reads CASSLRTSGTGNEQFF. For the CDR3, the DNA is TGCGCCAGCAGCCTGCGGACTAGCGGGACAGGGAATGAGCAGTTCTTC. The V and J genes are TRBV5-1 and TRBJ2-1, with 12 positions matching TRBD2. Germline trimming cut 4 bases from V and 7 bases from J; bases unmatched to any gene: 9. Germline CDR1 is SGHRS and CDR2 is YFSETQ. The CDR3 length is 16 residues.

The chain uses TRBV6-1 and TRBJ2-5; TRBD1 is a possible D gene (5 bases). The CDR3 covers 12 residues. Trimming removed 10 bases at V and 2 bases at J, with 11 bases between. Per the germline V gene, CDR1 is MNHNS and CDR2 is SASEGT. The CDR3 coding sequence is TGTGCCACATATAGGGGACAAGAGACCCAGTACTTC. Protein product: CATYRGQETQYF.

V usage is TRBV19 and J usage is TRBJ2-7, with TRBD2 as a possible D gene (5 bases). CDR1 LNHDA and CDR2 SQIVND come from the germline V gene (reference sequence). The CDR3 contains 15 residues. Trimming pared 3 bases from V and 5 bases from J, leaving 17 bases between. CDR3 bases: TGTGCCAGTAGTATGGGAGCAGGTTCCTTTAACGAGCAGTACTTC. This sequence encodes CASSMGAGSFNEQYF.

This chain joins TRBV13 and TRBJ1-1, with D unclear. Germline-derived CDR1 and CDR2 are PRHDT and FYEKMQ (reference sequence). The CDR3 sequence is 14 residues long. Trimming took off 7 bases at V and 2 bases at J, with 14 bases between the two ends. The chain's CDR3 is CASTHVGRNTEAFF. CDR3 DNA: TGTGCCAGCACTCATGTGGGCAGAAACACTGAAGCTTTCTTT.

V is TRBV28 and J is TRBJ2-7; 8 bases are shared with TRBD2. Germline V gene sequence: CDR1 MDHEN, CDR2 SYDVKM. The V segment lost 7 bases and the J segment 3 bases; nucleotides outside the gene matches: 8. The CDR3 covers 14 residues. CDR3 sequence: CASTFSGTGYEQYF. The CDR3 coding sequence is TGTGCCAGCACCTTTAGCGGGACCGGCTACGAGCAGTACTTC.

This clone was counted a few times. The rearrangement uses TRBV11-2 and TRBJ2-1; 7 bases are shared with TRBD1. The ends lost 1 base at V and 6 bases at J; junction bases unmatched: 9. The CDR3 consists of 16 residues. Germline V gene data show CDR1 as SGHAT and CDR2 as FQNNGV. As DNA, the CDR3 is TGTGCCAGCAGCTTAGGGACGGACAGGAGGAGCAATGAGCAGTTCTTC. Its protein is CASSLGTDRRSNEQFF.

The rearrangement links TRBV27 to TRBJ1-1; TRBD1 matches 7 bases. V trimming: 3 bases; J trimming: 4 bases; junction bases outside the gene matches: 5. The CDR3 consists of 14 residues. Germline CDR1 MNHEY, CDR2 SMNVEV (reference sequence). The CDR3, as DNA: TGTGCCAGCAGTTTGGCGACAGGGCCCACTGAAGCTTTCTTT. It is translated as CASSLATGPTEAFF.

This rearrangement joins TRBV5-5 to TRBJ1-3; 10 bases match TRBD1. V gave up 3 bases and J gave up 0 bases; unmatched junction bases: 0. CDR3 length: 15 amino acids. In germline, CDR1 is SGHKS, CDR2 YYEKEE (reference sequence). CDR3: CASSWTGGSGNTIYF. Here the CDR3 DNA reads TGTGCCAGCAGCTGGACAGGGGGCTCTGGAAACACCATATATTTT.

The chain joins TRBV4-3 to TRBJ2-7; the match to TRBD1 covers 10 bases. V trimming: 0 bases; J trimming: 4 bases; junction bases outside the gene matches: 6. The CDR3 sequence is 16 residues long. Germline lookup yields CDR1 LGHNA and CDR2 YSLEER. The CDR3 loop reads CASSQEGQGTVYEQYF. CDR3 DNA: TGCGCCAGCAGCCAAGAGGGACAGGGGACCGTTTACGAGCAGTACTTC.

The CDR3 region is CASSDRGLLGDEQFF. CDR3 coding DNA: TGTGCCAGCAGTGATAGGGGACTGCTGGGGGATGAGCAGTTCTTC. The rearrangement joins TRBV2 to TRBJ2-1, with D possibly being TRBD2 (6 bases). The CDR3 is 15 residues long. Germline assignment: CDR1 SNHLY and CDR2 FYNNEI. The V end was cut by 3 bases, the J end by 8 bases, with 17 bases between.

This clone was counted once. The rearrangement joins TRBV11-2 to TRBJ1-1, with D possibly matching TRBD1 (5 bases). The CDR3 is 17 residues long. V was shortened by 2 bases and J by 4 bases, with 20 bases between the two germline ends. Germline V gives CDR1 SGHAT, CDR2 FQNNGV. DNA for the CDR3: TGTGCCAGCAGCTTAAATTGGGAGGGGATCCGTGGCACTGAAGCTTTCTTT. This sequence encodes CASSLNWEGIRGTEAFF. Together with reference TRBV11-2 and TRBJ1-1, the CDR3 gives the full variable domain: EAGVAQSPRYKIIEKRQSVAFWCNPISGHATLYWYQQILGQGPKLLIQFQNNGVVDDSQLPKDRFSAERLKGVDSTLKIQPAKLEDSAVYLCASSLNWEGIRGTEAFFGQGTRLTVV.

The CDR3 reads CASSSEGTDKNIQYF. CDR3 sequence (DNA): TGTGCCAGCAGCTCAGAGGGCACGGACAAAAACATTCAGTACTTC. The chain uses TRBV5-5 and TRBJ2-4, with D tentatively TRBD2 (5 bases). The CDR3 spans 15 residues. Between the trimmed V and J ends, which lost 3 bases and 3 bases, there was a span of 13 bases. CDR1 is SGHKS, CDR2 YYEKEE, per germline (reference sequence).

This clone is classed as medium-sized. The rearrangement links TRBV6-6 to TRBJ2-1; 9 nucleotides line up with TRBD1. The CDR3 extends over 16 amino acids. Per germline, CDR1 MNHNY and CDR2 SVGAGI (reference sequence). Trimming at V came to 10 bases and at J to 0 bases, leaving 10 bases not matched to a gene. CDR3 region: CATRGTGHFSYNEQFF. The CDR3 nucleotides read TGTGCCACCAGGGGGACAGGGCATTTCTCCTACAATGAGCAGTTCTTC.

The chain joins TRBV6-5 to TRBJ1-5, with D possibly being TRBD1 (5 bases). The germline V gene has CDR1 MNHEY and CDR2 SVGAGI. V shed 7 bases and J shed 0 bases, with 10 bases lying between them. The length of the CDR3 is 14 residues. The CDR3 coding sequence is TGTGCCAGCATTCCGACAGATAGCAATCAGCCCCAGCATTTT. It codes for CASIPTDSNQPQHF.

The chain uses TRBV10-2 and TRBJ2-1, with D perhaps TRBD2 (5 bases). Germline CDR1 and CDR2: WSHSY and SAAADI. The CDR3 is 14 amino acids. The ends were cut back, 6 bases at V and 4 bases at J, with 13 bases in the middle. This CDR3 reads CASSPEGEYNEQFF. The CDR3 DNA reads TGCGCCAGCAGCCCCGAGGGAGAATACAATGAGCAGTTCTTC.

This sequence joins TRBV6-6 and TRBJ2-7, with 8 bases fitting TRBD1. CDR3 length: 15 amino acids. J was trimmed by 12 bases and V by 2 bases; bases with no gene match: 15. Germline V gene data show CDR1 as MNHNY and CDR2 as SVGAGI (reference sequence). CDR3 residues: CASSYDRGDLPRRYF. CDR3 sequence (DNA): TGTGCCAGCAGTTACGACAGGGGCGACCTACCAAGGCGGTACTTC.

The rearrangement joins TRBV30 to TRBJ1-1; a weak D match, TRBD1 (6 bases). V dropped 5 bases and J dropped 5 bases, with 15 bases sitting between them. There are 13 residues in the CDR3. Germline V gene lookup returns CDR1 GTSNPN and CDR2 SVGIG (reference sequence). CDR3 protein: CAWAPTGWTEAFF. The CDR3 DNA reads TGTGCCTGGGCTCCTACAGGGTGGACTGAAGCTTTCTTT.

DNA of the CDR3: TGTGCCAGCTCATTCCCCGGGACAGGGTTATCGGGTGAGCAGTTCTTC. Residues: CASSFPGTGLSGEQFF. This chain joins TRBV18 and TRBJ2-1, with 9 bases that match TRBD1. V dropped 5 bases and J dropped 9; count of bases not matched to a gene: 14. The germline CDR1 and CDR2 sequences are KGHSH and LQKENI. The CDR3 has 16 amino acids. Filled out from reference TRBV18 and TRBJ2-1, the complete variable domain reads NAGVMQNPRHLVRRRGQEARLRCSPMKGHSHVYWYRQLPEEGLKFMVYLQKENIIDESGMPKERFSAEFPKEGPSILRIQQVVRGDSAAYFCASSFPGTGLSGEQFFGPGTRLTVL.